The rows below give T cell receptor beta chains drawn from one sample of a study of CD8+ T cells in alopecia areata. Method: immunoSEQ multiplex PCR; TCRdb's copy keeps in-frame clones and lacks some. This sample carries approximately 200,000 clones, more than 55% of them seen once, and the ten largest clones take roughly 3.3%. The material was CD4+ T cells sorted from blood, obtained at week 4, from a patient treated with tofacitinib. Every receptor here comes from a human donor with alopecia areata. The CDR3 runs from the conserved cysteine through the conserved F or W. D genes are given only for firm matches. The listing skips clone size in some rows; elsewhere it reads once, few, many or a size class.

>TRBJ1-5|-|-|TRBV29-1|13
TGCAGCGTTGCTGAGAATAGCAATCAGCCCCAGCATTTT
CSVAENSNQPQHF
>TRBJ2-3|-|-|TRBV4-1|12
TGCGCCAGCAGCCAGCCTCTAGATACGCAGTATTTT
CASSQPLDTQYF
>TRBJ2-1|few|-|TRBV21-1|14
TGTGCCAGCAGCCTGCGGACAGGGGGGAATGAGCAGTTCTTC
CASSLRTGGNEQFF
>TRBJ2-1|-|-|TRBV30|12
TGTGCCTGGAGTGTCGGGTTGCATGAGCAGTTCTTC
CAWSVGLHEQFF
>TRBJ2-3|-|TRBD2|TRBV2|16
TGTGCCAGCAGTGAAGGTAGCGGGGGCCTCACAGATACGCAGTATTTT
CASSEGSGGLTDTQYF
>TRBJ2-5|-|-|TRBV28|15
TGTGCCAGCAGCCTCGGACGTATCCCGGTGGAGACCCAGTACTTC
CASSLGRIPVETQYF
>TRBJ2-5|-|-|TRBV10-3|11
TGTGCCATCAGTGCAGGGGAGACCCAGTACTTC
CAISAGETQYF
>TRBJ2-3|once|-|TRBV15|13
TGTGCCACCAGCCCCGCGGCGGCTACTGAGCAGTATTTT
CATSPAAATEQYF
>TRBJ1-2|-|TRBD1|TRBV11-2|15
TGTGCCAGCAGCTTAGGTCCGAACAGGGGCGATGGCTACACCTTC
CASSLGPNRGDGYTF
>TRBJ2-3|-|TRBD2|TRBV4-3|19
TGCGCCAGCAGCCACCTACTCCCTCCGCCGGGGGGGCAGACAGATACGCAGTATTTT
CASSHLLPPPGGQTDTQYF
>TRBJ1-5|few|TRBD1|TRBV4-2|15
TGTGCCAGCAGCCGCGGACAGGGAGAAGGTCAGCCCCAGCATTTT
CASSRGQGEGQPQHF
>TRBJ2-7|-|-|TRBV6-5|14
TGTGCCAGCAGTCTTGCGGCGGGAACCTACGAGCAGTACTTC
CASSLAAGTYEQYF
>TRBJ1-3|few|-|TRBV4-1|17
TGCGCCAGCAGCCCCAGACAGGAAACCTTCTCTGGAAACACCATATATTTT
CASSPRQETFSGNTIYF
>TRBJ2-7|few|-|TRBV27|14
TGTGCCAGCAGTTTCTCGGGGGTCTTACGCGAGCAGTACTTC
CASSFSGVLREQYF
>TRBJ1-6|-|-|TRBV7-8|15
TGTGCCAGCAGCTTACTCAGGGTCCTTAATTCACCCCTCCACTTT
CASSLLRVLNSPLHF
>TRBJ2-5|-|TRBD1|TRBV7-8|15
TGTGCCAGCAGCTTTTCGGGACAGGGGAGAGAGACCCAGTACTTC
CASSFSGQGRETQYF
>TRBJ1-4|few|-|TRBV6-5|15
TGTGCCAGCAGCAACCTGGCGAGGGGGGGGGAAAAACTGTTTTTT
CASSNLARGGEKLFF
>TRBJ2-1|-|-|TRBV6-5|12
TGTGCCAGCAGCTCCTCCGGTTATGAGCAGTTCTTC
CASSSSGYEQFF
>TRBJ2-7|few|TRBD1|TRBV10-3|13
TGTGCCATCAAGGGGGCGGACCCCGGGGAGCAGTACTTC
CAIKGADPGEQYF
>TRBJ1-5|-|-|TRBV5-6|18
TGTGCCAGCAGCTTTTGGGACTTACGTACAAGGGGTTATCAGCCCCAGCATTTT
CASSFWDLRTRGYQPQHF
>TRBJ1-3|few|TRBD1|TRBV7-8|16
TGTGCCAGCAGCCGGGGACAGGGGAACTCTGGAAACACCATATATTTT
CASSRGQGNSGNTIYF
>TRBJ1-2|-|-|TRBV9|13
TGTTGCTCGGGGCCGAAACTCAAAAGGTGCTACACCTTC
CCSGPKLKRCYTF
>TRBJ2-5|-|-|TRBV2|12
TGTGCCAGCGGAGTGGGGCAAGAGACCCAGTACTTC
CASGVGQETQYF
>TRBJ2-5|-|TRBD2|TRBV5-1|15
TGCGCCAGCAGCTTGGGGCTAGCGGGACAAGAGACCCAGTACTTC
CASSLGLAGQETQYF